This TCR beta chain was retrieved from a study of lymphopenia after photon versus proton radiotherapy. Points from the study as a whole: Proton therapy kept repertoires fairly stable, unlike photons, which gained effector/memory cells.

This clone has only one observation. Its specificity is not known. Method: immunoSEQ multiplex PCR; TCRdb's copy keeps in-frame clones and lacks some. This sample has 75,000 to 95,000 clones, with about 83% found just once. The CDR3 loop spans 16 amino acids. Trimming pared 5 bases from V and 0 bases from J, leaving 14 bases between. In germline, CDR1 is SNHLY, CDR2 FYNNEI. This sequence originates from a man in his sixties with pancreatic cancer. This chain joins TRBV2 and TRBJ2-1; D is unclear. The material sequenced was peripheral blood, taken from a patient treated with proton-based radiotherapy. CDR3 sequence reads: CASSRERPSSYNEQFF. The CDR3, as DNA: TGTGCCAGCAGTCGAGAGCGTCCAAGCTCCTACAATGAGCAGTTCTTC.